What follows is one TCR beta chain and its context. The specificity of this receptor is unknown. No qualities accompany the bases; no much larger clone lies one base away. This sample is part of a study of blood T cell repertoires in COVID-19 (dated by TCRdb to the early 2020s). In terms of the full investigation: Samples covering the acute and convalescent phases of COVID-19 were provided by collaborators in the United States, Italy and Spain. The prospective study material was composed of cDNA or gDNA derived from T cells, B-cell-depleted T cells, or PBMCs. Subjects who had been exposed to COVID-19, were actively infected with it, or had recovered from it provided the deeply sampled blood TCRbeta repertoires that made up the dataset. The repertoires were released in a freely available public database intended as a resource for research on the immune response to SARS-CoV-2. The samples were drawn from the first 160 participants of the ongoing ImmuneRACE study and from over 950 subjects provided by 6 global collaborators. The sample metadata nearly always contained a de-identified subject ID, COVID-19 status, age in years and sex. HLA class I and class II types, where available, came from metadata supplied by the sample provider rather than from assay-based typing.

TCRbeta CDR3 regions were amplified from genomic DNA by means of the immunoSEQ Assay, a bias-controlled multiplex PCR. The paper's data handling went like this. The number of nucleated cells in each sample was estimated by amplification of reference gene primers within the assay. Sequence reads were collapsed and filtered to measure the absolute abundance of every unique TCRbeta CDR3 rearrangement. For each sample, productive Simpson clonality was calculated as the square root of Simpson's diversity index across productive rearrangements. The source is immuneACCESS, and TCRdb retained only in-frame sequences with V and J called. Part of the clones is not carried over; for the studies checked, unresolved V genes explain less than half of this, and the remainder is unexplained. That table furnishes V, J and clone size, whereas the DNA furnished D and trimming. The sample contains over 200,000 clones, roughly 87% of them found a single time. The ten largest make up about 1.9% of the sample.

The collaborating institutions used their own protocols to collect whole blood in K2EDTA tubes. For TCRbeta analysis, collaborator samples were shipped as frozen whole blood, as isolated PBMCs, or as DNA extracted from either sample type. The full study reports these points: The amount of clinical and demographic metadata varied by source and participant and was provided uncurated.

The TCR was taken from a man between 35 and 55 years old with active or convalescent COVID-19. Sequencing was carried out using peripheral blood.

The DNA sequence reads TGTGCCAGCAGCCGCACTAGCGGGAGACAAGATACGCAGTATTTT. Its protein is CASSRTSGRQDTQYF. The chain was built from TRBV7-9 and TRBJ2-3, with 11 central nucleotides matching TRBD2. The CDR3 holds 15 amino acids from the cysteine to the phenylalanine. Just the 45-base CDR3 DNA is kept, in frame starting at base 1. V lost 5 bases and J lost 5 bases, and the count of bases not matched to a germline gene is 6. The germline V gene (reference sequence) yields SEHNR for CDR1 and FQNEAQ for CDR2.